The clone carrying this T cell receptor beta chain was picked up one time. The antigen remains unidentified. The sample originates from a study of siplizumab effects on memory and regulatory T cells. The CDR3 is 15 residues long. Trimming left V 5 bases short and J 4 bases short, with 16 bases between. In germline, CDR1 is SEHNR, CDR2 FQNEAQ (reference sequence). This table comes from immunoSEQ multiplex PCR, and its TCRdb copy is limited to in-frame clones, with some not included. The data show approximately 100,000 clones, 80% to 95% seen once. Whole-study findings and limits: The drug siplizumab significantly decreased the alloreactive sequences that could be traced to unstimulated CD4+ memory cells. It was not possible to assign a naive or memory phenotype to roughly 80-96% of proliferating CD4+ or CD8+ clones.

Sequencing used CD4+ T cells sorted from blood. The source is a human donor in good health. Some clones in this sample may be carry-over from other donors' samples. The rearrangement joins TRBV7-9 to TRBJ2-3, with D maybe TRBD2 (6 bases). The CDR3 bases are TGTGCCAGCAGCCAACCCGGGGGATTCGCAGATACGCAGTATTTT. It codes for CASSQPGGFADTQYF.